The rows below give T cell receptor beta chains drawn from one sample of a study of identical twins. Using its own MiXCR run on the 5' RACE reads, TCRdb lists one record per CDR3 protein. The repertoire has approximately 890,000 distinct CDR3 sequences, over 9% of them found once; the top ten carry 1.5% to 2%. These data were likewise used in another study, on yellow fever vaccine responses in identical twins.

The sequenced material came from PBMCs. These receptors were obtained from a woman aged 18-29 years in good health. The CDR3 runs from the conserved cysteine through the conserved F or W. Fields, in order: clone size, D gene, J gene, V gene, CDR3 protein, CDR3 DNA. D genes are given only for firm matches. Clone size appears in some rows only: once, few, many, or a class for an expanded clone.

few | NA | TRBJ2-7 | TRBV5-1 | CASSLAEGGIYEQYF | TGCGCCAGCAGCTTGGCCGAGGGTGGGATCTACGAGCAGTACTTC
few | NA | TRBJ2-1 | TRBV20-1 | CSAPSGGNSYNEQFF | TGCAGTGCGCCGAGCGGCGGGAACTCCTACAATGAGCAGTTCTTC
NA | TRBD2 | TRBJ2-7 | TRBV19 | CASSRLAGFSYEQYF | TGTGCCAGTAGTAGACTAGCGGGATTCTCCTACGAGCAGTACTTC
NA | NA | TRBJ2-1 | TRBV20-1 | CSASRDWQFF | TGCAGTGCGAGCCGGGACTGGCAGTTCTTC
many | NA | TRBJ2-1 | TRBV3-1 | CASIVQGWDEQFF | TGTGCCAGCATCGTACAGGGCTGGGATGAGCAGTTCTTC
NA | TRBD2 | TRBJ2-1 | TRBV2 | CASTESYSGGYNEQFF | TGTGCCAGCACAGAGAGTTATAGCGGGGGGTACAATGAGCAGTTCTTC
many | NA | TRBJ2-5 | TRBV12-3/TRBV12-4 | CASSLGAAQETQYF | TGTGCCAGCAGTTTAGGGGCGGCCCAAGAGACCCAGTACTTC
few | NA | TRBJ2-7 | TRBV28 | CASNLLGSKYEQYF | TGTGCCAGCAACCTCCTGGGGAGTAAGTACGAGCAGTACTTC
NA | TRBD2 | TRBJ2-5 | TRBV20-1 | CSARALGLAGEGETQYF | TGCAGTGCTAGAGCCCTGGGACTAGCGGGAGAGGGTGAGACCCAGTACTTC
many | NA | TRBJ1-2 | TRBV11-2 | CASSLNADRQLSYGYTF | TGTGCCAGCAGCTTAAACGCTGACCGGCAACTCAGCTATGGCTACACCTTC
NA | NA | TRBJ2-5 | TRBV2 | CASSEVGEETQYF | TGTGCCAGCAGTGAAGTAGGGGAAGAGACCCAGTACTTC
NA | NA | TRBJ2-6 | TRBV4-1 | CASSQVTAGVGSGANVLTF | TGCGCCAGCAGCCAAGTGACCGCAGGGGTGGGCTCTGGGGCCAACGTCCTGACTTTC
many | NA | TRBJ2-1 | TRBV5-1 | CASSLDPRRGNEQFF | TGCGCCAGCAGCTTGGATCCAAGGCGCGGCAATGAGCAGTTCTTC
few | NA | TRBJ1-1 | TRBV7-9 | CAVRPGTGWSTEAFF | TGTGCCGTCAGACCGGGAACGGGGTGGAGCACTGAAGCTTTCTTT
few | TRBD1 | TRBJ2-1 | TRBV5-1 | CASYVRQGPSSYNEQFF | TGCGCCAGTTATGTCCGACAGGGGCCAAGCTCCTACAATGAGCAGTTCTTC
few | TRBD1 | TRBJ1-1 | TRBV10-3 | CATTRGDGTEAFF | TGTGCCACTACCAGGGGGGATGGCACTGAAGCTTTCTTT